This T cell receptor (beta chain) was captured by sequencing in a study of cytomegalovirus exposure and HLA in healthy donors. Study in general: A subsequent analysis reported that the 120 validation repertoires were produced on the same platform that had also been used for the 666 first-cohort repertoires. Broader study findings: Rare TCR sequences dominated, though some public TCRs recurred in many donors. TCR clusters originating in the first cohort tended to co-occur in the 120 validation repertoires, according to a later analysis.

Germline lookup yields CDR1 SGHNT and CDR2 YENEEA. Trimming took 8 bases from V and 7 from J; bases not matched to a gene: 12. The CDR3 totals 15 residues. About this clone itself: Its matching antigen is unknown.

Clones were sequenced by immunoSEQ multiplex PCR, and TCRdb holds only the in-frame ones, with some missing. This table holds about 180,000 clones, around 85% found once. The J gene is TRBJ2-2, the V gene TRBV11-3; 8 bases map to TRBD2. This receptor was identified in a man aged 18 to 30 in good health and CMV-seropositive. Sequencing was carried out using PBMCs. CDR3 in amino acids: CASRVAGGGGGELFF. DNA for the CDR3: TGTGCCAGCCGGGTGGCGGGAGGTGGAGGCGGGGAGCTGTTTTTT.